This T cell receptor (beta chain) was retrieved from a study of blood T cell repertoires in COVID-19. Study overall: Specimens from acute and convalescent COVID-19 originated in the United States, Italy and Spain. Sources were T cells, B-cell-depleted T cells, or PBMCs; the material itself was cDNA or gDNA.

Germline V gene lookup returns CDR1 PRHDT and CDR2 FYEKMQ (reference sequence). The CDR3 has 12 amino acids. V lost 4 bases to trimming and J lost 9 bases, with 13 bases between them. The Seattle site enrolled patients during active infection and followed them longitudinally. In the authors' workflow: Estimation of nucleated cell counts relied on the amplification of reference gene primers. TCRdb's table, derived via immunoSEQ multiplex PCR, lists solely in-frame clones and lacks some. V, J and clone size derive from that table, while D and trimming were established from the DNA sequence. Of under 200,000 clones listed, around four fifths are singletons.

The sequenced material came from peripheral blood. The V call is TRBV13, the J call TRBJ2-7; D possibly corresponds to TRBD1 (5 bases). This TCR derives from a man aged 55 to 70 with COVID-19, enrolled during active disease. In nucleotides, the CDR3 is TGTGCCAGCAGCTCGACAGTTTCGTTGCAGTACTTC. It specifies CASSSTVSLQYF.